The 10 T cell receptor beta chains below come from one sample, sequenced in a study of T-cell reconstitution after alpha-beta-depleted transplantation in children. Preparation of the TCRbeta library was carried out with unique molecular identifiers. Via MiXCR, TCRdb re-called the PCR reads, giving one row per CDR3 protein. Among fewer than 250,000 distinct CDR3 sequences, under 9.5% were seen once, and the ten largest hold less than 8%. The material was PBMCs, mostly from graft donor cells, obtained 180 days after TCRalphabeta/CD19-depleted stem cell transplant. Receptors were obtained from a male patient younger than 18 who had a stem cell transplant for acute lymphoblastic leukemia, so the T cells may come from the graft donor.

This clonotype was seen many times. Here the CDR3 reads CASSLASGQETQYF. In DNA form, the CDR3 reads TGCGCCAGCAGCTTGGCGTCAGGTCAAGAGACCCAGTACTTC. The J gene is TRBJ2-5, the V gene TRBV5-1; D is undetermined. The CDR3 has 14 residues. In germline, CDR1 is SGHRS, CDR2 YFSETQ. V was pared by 0 bases and J by 2 bases, with 8 bases between.

This clonotype was observed many times. V gene TRBV4-2 combines with J gene TRBJ1-1; D ambiguous. Germline V gene data show CDR1 as LGHNA and CDR2 as YNFKEQ. The CDR3 loop spans 12 amino acids. Between the trimmed V and J ends, which lost 2 bases and 10 bases, there was a span of 11 bases. The CDR3 spells CASSQFPRVAFF. Written as DNA, the CDR3 is TGTGCCAGCAGCCAATTTCCGCGGGTAGCTTTCTTT.

This clonotype has at least ten counts. The chain uses TRBV5-5 and TRBJ1-4; no clear D gene. V shed 2 bases and J shed 7 bases, with 12 bases lying between them. Per germline, CDR1 SGHKS and CDR2 YYEKEE (reference sequence). The CDR3 loop spans 14 amino acids. The CDR3 nucleotides read TGTGCCAGCAGCTTAGGCGGCCCCCTTGAAAAACTGTTTTTT. Translation gives CASSLGGPLEKLFF.

Ten or more counts support this clonotype. V usage is TRBV4-3 and J usage is TRBJ2-7; D not resolved. V was pared by 0 bases and J by 0 bases, with 18 bases between. The germline CDR1 and CDR2 sequences are LGHNA and YSLEER. The CDR3 length is 18 residues. The CDR3 loop reads CASSQDWVGIRGSYEQYF. CDR3 in DNA: TGCGCCAGCAGCCAAGATTGGGTCGGAATTAGAGGCTCCTACGAGCAGTACTTC.

This clonotype was seen a single time. This sequence may be a read error, since a much larger clone differs from it by one base. The chain's CDR3 is CASSYSTRVSYNEHFF. CDR3 DNA: TGTGCCAGCAGTTACTCGACAAGGGTCTCCTACAATGAGCATTTCTTC. The chain combines TRBV6-5 with TRBJ2-1; D unclear. The germline gives CDR1 MNHEY, CDR2 SVGAGI. The CDR3 loop spans 16 amino acids.

This clonotype was observed at least ten times. The rearrangement joins TRBV28 to TRBJ1-3; tentatively, D is TRBD1 (5 bases). The CDR3 runs 15 residues. Between the trimmed V and J ends, which lost 2 bases and 3 bases, there was a span of 11 bases. Germline CDR1 is MDHEN and CDR2 is SYDVKM. CDR3 DNA: TGTGCCAGCAGTTTAAGATGGGGGAATGGAAACACCATATATTTT. It is translated as CASSLRWGNGNTIYF. Looking up the rest from reference TRBV28 and TRBJ1-3 gives the full variable domain: DVKVTQSSRYLVKRTGEKVFLECVQDMDHENMFWYRQDPGLGLRLIYFSYDVKMKEKGDIPEGYSVSREKKERFSLILESASTNQTSMYLCASSLRWGNGNTIYFGEGSWLTVV.

The chain has TRBV20-1 and TRBJ2-2; D is ambiguous. V gave up 5 bases and J gave up 7 bases, with 14 bases separating them. The CDR3 consists of 13 residues. Germline CDR1 and CDR2: DFQATT and SNEGSKA (reference sequence). This chain's CDR3 is CSAPPSPGGELFF. CDR3 DNA: TGCAGTGCTCCCCCATCCCCGGGCGGGGAGCTGTTTTTT.

This clonotype came up many times. This chain connects TRBV5-1 to TRBJ1-1, with 7 bases identical to TRBD1. After removal of 6 bases from V and 6 bases from J, the junction contained 8 bases not matched to a gene. Per the germline V gene, CDR1 is SGHRS and CDR2 is YFSETQ. The CDR3 runs 13 residues. The CDR3 is CASNRGDGSEAFF. In DNA, the CDR3 is TGCGCCAGCAACAGGGGAGATGGGTCTGAAGCTTTCTTT.

This clonotype was found many times. The rearrangement joins TRBV12-3 or TRBV12-4 to TRBJ1-1; tentative D call: TRBD1 (5 bases). Between the trimmed V and J ends, which lost 7 bases and 1 base, there was a span of 13 bases. This CDR3 has 14 residues. The CDR3, as DNA: TGTGCCAGCACCCCGGGACTGACGAACACTGAAGCTTTCTTT. Translating it yields CASTPGLTNTEAFF.

This clonotype was seen at least ten times. The J gene is TRBJ2-3, the V gene TRBV20-1; the D is unclear. Trimming removed 0 bases at V and 0 bases at J, with 4 bases between. Germline loops: CDR1 DFQATT, CDR2 SNEGSKA (reference sequence). This CDR3 contains 13 residues. In DNA form, the CDR3 reads TGCAGTGCTAGAGATCTAAGCACAGATACGCAGTATTTT. It yields the protein CSARDLSTDTQYF.